The 20 T cell receptor beta chains given below trace back to one sample, sequenced in a study of regulatory T cells in long-lasting Graves disease. Time point: persistent/refractory GD, antithyroid drugs over 5 years with positive TRAb. The TCR library was prepared using RNA isolated from PBMCs. Investigators prepared the TCR beta libraries by applying iRepertoire HTBI primers and Arm-PCR of CDR3 regions. Using its own MiXCR run on the multiplex PCR reads, TCRdb lists one record per CDR3 protein. The table lists about 460,000 distinct CDR3 sequences, roughly 22% of them singletons. This specimen consisted of peripheral blood mononuclear cells (PBMCs), obtained when the disease was refractory, from a patient treated with antithyroid drugs. All receptors come from a female donor with Graves disease.

This clonotype was picked up many times. This sequence joins TRBV28 and TRBJ1-2; D is undetermined. V was clipped by 6 bases and J by 8 bases, with 16 bases between them. The CDR3 consists of 13 residues. Germline CDR1 MDHEN, CDR2 SYDVKM. The CDR3 nucleotides are TGTGCCAGCAGCACCACACGGGTAGGAGGCTACACCTTC. The encoded protein is CASSTTRVGGYTF.

The V gene is TRBV6-2 or TRBV6-3, the J gene TRBJ1-4; D is unresolved. The V and J ends lost 3 bases and 7 bases respectively, with 15 bases between them. The CDR3 is 15 amino acids. Germline lookup yields CDR1 MNHEY and CDR2 SVGEGT. The CDR3 region has the DNA TGTGCCAGCAGTTATAGTGGCGCGTTCTCTGAAAAACTGTTTTTT. This codes for CASSYSGAFSEKLFF.

The rearrangement uses TRBV15 and TRBJ1-5; no clear D gene. The germline V gene has CDR1 LNHNV and CDR2 YYDKDF (reference sequence). This CDR3 region has 15 residues. V was shortened by 1 base and J by 2 bases, with 9 bases between the two germline ends. The CDR3 is CATSRASIGNQPQHF. CDR3 nucleotides: TGTGCCACCAGCAGAGCCTCGATTGGCAATCAGCCCCAGCATTTT.

This clonotype came up a few times. J is TRBJ1-3 and V is TRBV2, with D unresolved. The germline V and J ends were trimmed by 8 bases and 0 bases, with 11 bases remaining between them. The CDR3 runs 14 residues. Germline V lookup: CDR1 SNHLY, CDR2 FYNNEI. In nucleotides, the CDR3 is TGTGCCAGCGTTCCGAGCGCCTCTGGAAACACCATATATTTT. It encodes CASVPSASGNTIYF.

In this sample, this clonotype turned up a few times. CDR3 nucleotides: TGTGCCAGCAGCTCGGGACTAGCGGGGATGGGCGGGGAGCTGTTTTTT. It codes for CASSSGLAGMGGELFF. This chain joins TRBV11-2 and TRBJ2-2; 13 nucleotides line up with TRBD2. V dropped 4 bases and J dropped 7; count of bases not matched to a gene: 6. From germline, CDR1 is SGHAT and CDR2 FQNNGV. There are 16 residues in the CDR3.

The V gene is TRBV18, the J gene TRBJ2-7; 8 bases fit TRBD1. This CDR3 is 15 amino acids long. The V gene's germline CDR1 is KGHSH and CDR2 LQKENI. V was clipped by 5 bases and J by 4 bases; unmatched bases: 10. In DNA form, the CDR3 reads TGTGCCAGCTCATCCAGGGGGCTTGTCCTTTACGAGCAGTACTTC. Protein product: CASSSRGLVLYEQYF.

This chain links TRBV28 with TRBJ1-2; no firm D call. Germline CDR1 reads MDHEN; CDR2 reads SYDVKM. The V end lost 3 bases, the J end lost 4 bases, and 9 bases lay between the germline ends. This CDR3 is built from 13 residues. The CDR3 region is CASSLSQIYGYTF. In DNA, the CDR3 is TGTGCCAGCAGTTTGAGTCAGATCTATGGCTACACCTTC.

This clonotype was picked up a small number of times. The chain uses TRBV6-4 and TRBJ2-7; 7 bases map to TRBD2. This CDR3 is 14 amino acids long. CDR1 and CDR2 from the germline V gene are MRHNA and SNTAGT. The V gene end was trimmed by 5 bases and the J gene end by 6 bases; junction bases not matched to a gene: 10. The CDR3 DNA reads TGTGCCAGCAGTTGGGGCGGGGGAGGGGTCGAGCAGTACTTC. Translated: CASSWGGGGVEQYF.

This clonotype has at least ten counts. This chain uses TRBV24-1 with TRBJ1-2, with D unresolved. The CDR3 length is 12 residues. Germline V lookup: CDR1 KGHDR, CDR2 SFDVKD. Trimming pared 4 bases from V and 4 bases from J, leaving 6 bases between. The CDR3 protein is CATSEGTYGYTF. The CDR3 nucleotides read TGTGCCACCAGTGAGGGCACCTATGGCTACACCTTC.

The count of this clonotype is one. V usage is TRBV12-3 or TRBV12-4 and J usage is TRBJ2-7, with 14 bases matching TRBD2. The J call may be mistaken, given a closer DNA end match to TRBJ2-5. The CDR3 has 18 amino acids. The CDR3 coding sequence is TGTGCCAGCAGTTCCCCGGGACTAGCGGGAGTAGGGTGGGAGACCCAGTACTTC. It encodes CASSSPGLAGVGWETQYF.

The table lists this clonotype with many counts. The chain links TRBV6-1 to TRBJ1-5, with D possibly being TRBD1 (5 bases). Germline V gene lookup returns CDR1 MNHNS and CDR2 SASEGT. This CDR3 has 14 residues. Trimming took off 2 bases at V and 3 bases at J, with 8 bases between the two ends. As DNA, the CDR3 is TGTGCCAGCAGTGAAAGGGGCGACAATCAGCCCCAGCATTTT. It yields the protein CASSERGDNQPQHF.

This clonotype was picked up many times. One end of the junction does not line up with germline, which may come from a read error. The chain employs TRBV7-8 and TRBJ2-7; a possible D gene is TRBD2 (5 bases). Germline V CDR1 and CDR2: SGHVS, FQNEAQ. The CDR3 is 14 residues long. CDR3 region: CASSLEGISYEQYF. Written as DNA, the CDR3 is TGTGCCAGCAGTTTAGAGGGAATCTCCTACGAGCAGTACTTC.

J is TRBJ1-2 and V is TRBV9, with 11 bases that match TRBD1. CDR1 is SGDLS, CDR2 YYNGEE, per germline. The CDR3 is 13 amino acids. The V gene end was trimmed by 6 bases and the J gene end by 5 bases; junction bases not matched to a gene: 3. The CDR3 nucleotides read TGTGCCAGCATGCGGGACAGGGGGTATGGCTACACCTTC. This codes for CASMRDRGYGYTF. The full variable domain, in which reference TRBV9 and TRBJ1-2 provide the parts outside the CDR3, is DSGVTQTPKHLITATGQRVTLRCSPRSGDLSVYWYQQSLDQGLQFLIQYYNGEERAKGNILERFSAQQFPDLHSELNLSSLELGDSALYFCASMRDRGYGYTFGSGTRLTVV.

The rearrangement joins TRBV6-5 to TRBJ1-2; D not certain. Germline assignment: CDR1 MNHEY and CDR2 SVGAGI. The CDR3 consists of 12 residues. Trimming removed 7 bases at V and 7 bases at J, with 13 bases between. CDR3 region: CASIHSNGGYTF. CDR3 DNA: TGTGCCAGCATTCACTCGAACGGTGGCTACACCTTC.

This clonotype came up many times. The chain links TRBV2 to TRBJ2-5; a possible D gene is TRBD2 (5 bases). Germline V gene data show CDR1 as SNHLY and CDR2 as FYNNEI. The CDR3 loop spans 16 amino acids. V lost 6 bases and J 0 bases, leaving 17 bases between the germline ends. The CDR3 coding sequence is TGTGCCAGCAGCATGCGGGTAACAAGGGACCAAGAGACCCAGTACTTC. It is translated as CASSMRVTRDQETQYF.

This clonotype appeared many times. The chain joins TRBV28 to TRBJ2-6; D tentatively reads TRBD1 or TRBD2 (6 bases each). Trimming took off 8 bases at V and 0 bases at J, with 20 bases between the two ends. The germline CDR1 and CDR2 sequences are MDHEN and SYDVKM. CDR3 length equals 18 residues. The CDR3 DNA is TGTGCCAGCTACAAGGTTCCGGGGGCGACCTCTGGGGCCAACGTCCTGACTTTC. This encodes CASYKVPGATSGANVLTF.

V is TRBV25-1 and J is TRBJ2-7, with no clear D. Looked up from germline, CDR1 is MGHDK and CDR2 is SYGVNS. V gave up 0 bases and J gave up 6 bases, with 12 bases separating them. The CDR3 is made up of 14 amino acids. The CDR3 region is CASSEYSAFSEQYF. CDR3 in DNA: TGTGCCAGCAGTGAATACTCCGCATTTTCCGAGCAGTACTTC.

This clonotype was counted many times. The rearrangement joins TRBV12-3 or TRBV12-4 to TRBJ1-1; TRBD1 matches at 8 bases. V shed 6 bases and J 2 bases; nucleotides not matched to a gene: 5. This CDR3 is built from 14 residues. Written as DNA, the CDR3 is TGTGCCAGCAGCTCGGACAGGGCTAACACTGAAGCTTTCTTT. It specifies CASSSDRANTEAFF.

Many counts were recorded for this clonotype. The chain combines TRBV2 with TRBJ1-1, with a possible D match to TRBD1 (5 bases). From germline, CDR1 is SNHLY and CDR2 FYNNEI. The CDR3 has 15 residues. Trimming took off 7 bases at V and 1 base at J, with 16 bases between the two ends. The CDR3 DNA reads TGTGCCAGCACTGGGACCTTTAGCAGGAACACTGAAGCTTTCTTT. It encodes CASTGTFSRNTEAFF.

The chain has TRBV28 and TRBJ1-4; 10 bases align to TRBD1. CDR3 length: 13 residues. Trimming cost V 6 bases and J 11 bases; bases outside gene matches: 6. Germline V gene lookup returns CDR1 MDHEN and CDR2 SYDVKM. Written as DNA, the CDR3 is TGTGCCAGCAGACGGACAGGGGGAAGGAAACTGTTTTTT. This sequence encodes CASRRTGGRKLFF.